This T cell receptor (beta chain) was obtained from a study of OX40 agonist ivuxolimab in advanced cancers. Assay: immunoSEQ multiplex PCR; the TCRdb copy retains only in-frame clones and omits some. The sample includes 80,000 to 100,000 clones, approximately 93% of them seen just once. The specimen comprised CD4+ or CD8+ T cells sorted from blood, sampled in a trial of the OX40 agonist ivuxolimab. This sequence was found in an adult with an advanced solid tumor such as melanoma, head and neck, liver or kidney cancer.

The CDR3 spells CSARTAANYGYTF. CDR3 sequence (DNA): TGCAGCGCTCGGACGGCAGCTAACTATGGCTACACCTTC. This chain joins TRBV29-1 and TRBJ1-2; D is undetermined. The CDR3 covers 13 residues. V was pared by 7 bases and J by 0 bases, with 12 bases between. CDR1 SQVTM and CDR2 ANQGSEA come from the germline V gene. The full variable domain, its missing parts supplied by reference TRBV29-1 and TRBJ1-2, is SAVISQKPSRDICQRGTSLTIQCQVDSQVTMMFWYRQQPGQSLTLIATANQGSEATYESGFVIDKFPISRPNLTFSTLTVSNMSPEDSSIYLCSARTAANYGYTFGSGTRLTVV.